This TCR beta chain was captured in a study of blood T cell repertoires in COVID-19. Study in general: The samples span acute and convalescent COVID-19 from the United States, Italy and Spain. In each case, the material was cDNA or gDNA derived from T cells, B-cell-depleted T cells, or PBMCs.

Per the germline V gene, CDR1 is ENHRY and CDR2 is SYGVKD. V was shortened by 10 bases and J by 5 bases, with 15 bases between the two germline ends. There are 14 residues in the CDR3. Per the original data handling: Reference gene primer amplification gave estimated nucleated cell counts. Sequencing was performed with immunoSEQ multiplex PCR; in TCRdb, only in-frame clones are kept and a portion is missing. V, J and clone size were drawn from that table, and D and trimming were deduced from the DNA. This sample has about 170,000 clones, with about four fifths found just once. The source is a man aged 35 to 55 who had recovered from COVID-19. The chain joins TRBV10-3 to TRBJ1-6; D might be TRBD1 (6 bases). Sequencing used peripheral blood. The CDR3: CATRPGQDNSPLHF. The CDR3 DNA is TGTGCCACACGACCGGGACAAGATAATTCACCCCTCCACTTT.